The 2 T cell receptor beta chains below come from one sample, sequenced in a study of shared clonotypes between healthy human individuals. Assay used: immunoSEQ multiplex PCR; TCRdb lists only in-frame clones, some missing. The data show around 100,000 clones, just over 65% seen once. The sample taken for sequencing was memory CD8+ T cells sorted from blood. Subset indicated: CD45RO+ cells pooled with CCR7-negative TemRA cells. These TCRs come from a woman aged 25 to 39 in good health.

The genes are TRBV11-2 and TRBJ2-1, with 7 bases that match TRBD1. V shed 5 bases and J 8 bases; nucleotides not matched to a gene: 12. The CDR3 consists of 15 residues. Germline values: CDR1 SGHAT, CDR2 FQNNGV. The chain's CDR3 is CASSTGTDRLDEQFF. In DNA form, the CDR3 reads TGTGCCAGCAGCACCGGGACAGACCGATTAGATGAGCAGTTCTTC.

This sequence joins TRBV7-8 and TRBJ2-1; TRBD2 agrees at 9 bases. The CDR3 covers 15 residues. The germline V gene encodes CDR1 SGHVS and CDR2 FQNEAQ. The V and J ends lost 1 base and 8 bases, in that order; junction bases with no gene match: 6. The CDR3 spells CASSLVRGRAYEQFF. The DNA for the CDR3 is TGTGCCAGCAGCTTAGTGCGCGGGAGGGCCTATGAGCAGTTCTTC.